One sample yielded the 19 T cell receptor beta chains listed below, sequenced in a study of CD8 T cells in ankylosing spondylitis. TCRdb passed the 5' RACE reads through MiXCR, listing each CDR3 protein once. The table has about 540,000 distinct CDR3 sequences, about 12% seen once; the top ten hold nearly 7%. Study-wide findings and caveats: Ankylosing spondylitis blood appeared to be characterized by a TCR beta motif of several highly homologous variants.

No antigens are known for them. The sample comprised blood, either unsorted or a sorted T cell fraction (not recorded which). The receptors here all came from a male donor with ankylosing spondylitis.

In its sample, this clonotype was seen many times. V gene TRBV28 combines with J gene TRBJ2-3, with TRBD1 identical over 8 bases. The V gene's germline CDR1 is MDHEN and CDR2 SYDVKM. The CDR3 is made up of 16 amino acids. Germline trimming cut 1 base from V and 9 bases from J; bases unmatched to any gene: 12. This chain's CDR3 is CASSLSGGAGTPTQYF. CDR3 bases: TGTGCCAGCAGTTTATCAGGGGGCGCTGGGACCCCGACGCAGTATTTT.

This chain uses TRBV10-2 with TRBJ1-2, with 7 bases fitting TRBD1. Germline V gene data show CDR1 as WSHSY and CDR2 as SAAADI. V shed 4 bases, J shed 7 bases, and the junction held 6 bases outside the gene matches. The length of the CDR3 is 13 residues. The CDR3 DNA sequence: TGCGCCAGCAGTGGACAGGGTCTGCTTGGCTACACCTTC. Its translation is CASSGQGLLGYTF.

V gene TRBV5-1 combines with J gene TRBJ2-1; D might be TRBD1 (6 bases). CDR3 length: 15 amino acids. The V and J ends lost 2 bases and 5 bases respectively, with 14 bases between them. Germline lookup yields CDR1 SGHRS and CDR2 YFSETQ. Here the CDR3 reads CASSLPGHDNNEQFF. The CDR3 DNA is TGCGCCAGCAGCTTACCGGGACACGACAACAATGAGCAGTTCTTC.

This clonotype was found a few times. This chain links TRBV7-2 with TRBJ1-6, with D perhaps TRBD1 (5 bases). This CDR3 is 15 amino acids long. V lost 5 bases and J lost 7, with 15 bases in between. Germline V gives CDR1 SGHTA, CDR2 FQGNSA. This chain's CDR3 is CASSLWGSSNSPLHF. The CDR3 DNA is TGTGCCAGCAGCCTATGGGGCAGTTCCAATTCACCCCTCCACTTT.

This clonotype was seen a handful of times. For the CDR3, the DNA is TGTGCCAGCAGCTTAGGGGGAGGGGCTGGGGCCAACGTCCTGACTTTC. This sequence encodes CASSLGGGAGANVLTF. The rearrangement joins TRBV7-8 to TRBJ2-6, with 7 bases matching TRBD2. Germline CDR1 is SGHVS and CDR2 is FQNEAQ. The CDR3 extends over 16 amino acids. Germline trimming cut 1 base from V and 2 bases from J; bases unmatched to any gene: 2.

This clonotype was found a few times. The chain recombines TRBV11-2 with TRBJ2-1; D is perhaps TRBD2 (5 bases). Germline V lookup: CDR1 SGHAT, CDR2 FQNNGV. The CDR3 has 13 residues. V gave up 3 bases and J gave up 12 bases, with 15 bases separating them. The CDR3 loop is CASSFMRESTQFF. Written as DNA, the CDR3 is TGTGCCAGCAGCTTTATGAGGGAGTCTACGCAGTTCTTC.

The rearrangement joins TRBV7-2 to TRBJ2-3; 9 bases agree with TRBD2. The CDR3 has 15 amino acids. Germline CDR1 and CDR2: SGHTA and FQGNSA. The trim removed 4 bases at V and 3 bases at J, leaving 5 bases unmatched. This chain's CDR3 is CASSSSGIGTDTQYF. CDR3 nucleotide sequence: TGTGCCAGCAGCTCTAGCGGGATAGGGACAGATACGCAGTATTTT.

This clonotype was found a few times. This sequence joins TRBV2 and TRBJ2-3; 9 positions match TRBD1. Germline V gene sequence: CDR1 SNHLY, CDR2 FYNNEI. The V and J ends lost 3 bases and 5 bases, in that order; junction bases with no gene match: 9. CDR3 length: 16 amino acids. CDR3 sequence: CASSDETGGVLDTQYF. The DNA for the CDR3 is TGTGCCAGCAGTGATGAGACAGGGGGGGTACTAGATACGCAGTATTTT.

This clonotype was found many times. In DNA, the CDR3 is TGTGCCACCTGGAGCGGGGGGCCAAATCAGCCCCAGCATTTT. Translation gives CATWSGGPNQPQHF. This chain joins TRBV24-1 and TRBJ1-5, with D perhaps matching TRBD1 (6 bases). Trimming removed 9 bases at V and 4 bases at J, with 15 bases between. The germline gives CDR1 KGHDR, CDR2 SFDVKD. The CDR3 consists of 14 residues.

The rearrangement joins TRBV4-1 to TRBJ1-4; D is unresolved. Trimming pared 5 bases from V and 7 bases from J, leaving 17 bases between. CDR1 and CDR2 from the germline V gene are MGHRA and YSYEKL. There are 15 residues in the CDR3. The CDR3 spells CASSYRGTVGEKLFF. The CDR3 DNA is TGCGCCAGCAGCTACCGAGGAACAGTTGGTGAAAAACTGTTTTTT.

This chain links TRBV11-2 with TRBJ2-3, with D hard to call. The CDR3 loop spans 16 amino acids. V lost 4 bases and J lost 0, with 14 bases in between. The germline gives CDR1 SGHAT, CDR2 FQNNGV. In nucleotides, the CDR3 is TGTGCCAGCAGCTCGCTCCTCCGATCTAGCACAGATACGCAGTATTTT. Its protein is CASSSLLRSSTDTQYF.

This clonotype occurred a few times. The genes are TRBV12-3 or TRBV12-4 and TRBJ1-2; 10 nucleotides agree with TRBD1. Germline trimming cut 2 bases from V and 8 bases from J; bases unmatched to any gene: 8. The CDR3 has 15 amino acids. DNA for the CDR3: TGTGCCAGCAGTTTACGGGACAGGGGAGCGAAAGGCTACACCTTC. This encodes CASSLRDRGAKGYTF.

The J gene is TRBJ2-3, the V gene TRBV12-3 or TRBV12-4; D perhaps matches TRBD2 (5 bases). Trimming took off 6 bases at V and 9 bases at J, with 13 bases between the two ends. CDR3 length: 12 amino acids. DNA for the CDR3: TGTGCCAGCAGCCTCCTCTCGGGGACGCAGTATTTT. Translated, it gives CASSLLSGTQYF.

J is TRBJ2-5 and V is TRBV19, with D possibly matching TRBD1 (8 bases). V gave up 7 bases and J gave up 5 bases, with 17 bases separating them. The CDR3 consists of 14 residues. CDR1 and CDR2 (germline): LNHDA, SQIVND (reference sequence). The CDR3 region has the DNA TGTGCCAGTACTCGGACAGGGCGGGAGGAGACCCAGTACTTC. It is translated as CASTRTGREETQYF.

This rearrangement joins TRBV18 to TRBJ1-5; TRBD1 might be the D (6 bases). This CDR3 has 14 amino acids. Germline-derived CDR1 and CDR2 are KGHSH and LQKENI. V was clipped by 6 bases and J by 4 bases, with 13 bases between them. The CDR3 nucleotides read TGTGCCAGCTCCTTAAAGGGGGATAATCAGCCCCAGCATTTT. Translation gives CASSLKGDNQPQHF.

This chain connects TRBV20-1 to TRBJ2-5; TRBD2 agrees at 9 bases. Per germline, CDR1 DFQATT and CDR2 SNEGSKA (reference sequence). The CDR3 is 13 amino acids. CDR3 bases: TGCAGCCCTGTGTCTAGCGGGACAGAGACCCAGTACTTC. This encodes CSPVSSGTETQYF.

DNA for the CDR3: TGTGCCAGCAGCCAAGATTCGGCGGGAGGCGGTGGGGAGCTGTTTTTT. Protein product: CASSQDSAGGGGELFF. This chain uses TRBV3-1 with TRBJ2-2, with 8 nucleotides matching TRBD2. CDR1 and CDR2 (germline): LGHDT, YNNKEL (reference sequence). With 0 bases clipped from V and 8 bases from J, the junction kept 8 bases outside the gene matches. There are 16 residues in the CDR3. The full variable domain, rest sourced from reference TRBV3-1 and TRBJ2-2, is DTAVSQTPKYLVTQMGNDKSIKCEQNLGHDTMYWYKQDSKKFLKIMFSYNNKELIINETVPNRFSPKSPDKAHLNLHINSLELGDSAVYFCASSQDSAGGGGELFFGEGSRLTVL.

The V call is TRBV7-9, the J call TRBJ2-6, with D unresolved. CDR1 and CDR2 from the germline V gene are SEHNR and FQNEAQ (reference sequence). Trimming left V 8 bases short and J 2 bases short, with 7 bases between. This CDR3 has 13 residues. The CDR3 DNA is TGTGCCAGCCTCCAGGCTGGGGCCAACGTCCTGACTTTC. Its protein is CASLQAGANVLTF.

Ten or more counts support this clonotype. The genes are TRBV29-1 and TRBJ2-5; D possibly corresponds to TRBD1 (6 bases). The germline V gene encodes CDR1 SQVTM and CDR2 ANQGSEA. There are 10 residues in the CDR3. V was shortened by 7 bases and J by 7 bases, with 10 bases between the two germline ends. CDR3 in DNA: TGCAGCGCCTCACAGGGGACCCAGTACTTC. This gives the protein CSASQGTQYF. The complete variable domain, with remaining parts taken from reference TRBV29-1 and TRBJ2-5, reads SAVISQKPSRDICQRGTSLTIQCQVDSQVTMMFWYRQQPGQSLTLIATANQGSEATYESGFVIDKFPISRPNLTFSTLTVSNMSPEDSSIYLCSASQGTQYFGPGTRLLVL.